The rows below give T cell receptor beta chains drawn from one sample of a study of human T cells and chemical hapten exposure. MiXCR, applied by TCRdb to the 5' RACE reads, yields one record per CDR3 protein. The table includes some 150,000 distinct CDR3 sequences, 3.5% to 5% detected once. These receptors came from a female donor in good health. Both conserved end residues are part of each CDR3. Each record gives: clone size, D gene, V gene, J gene, CDR3 protein, CDR3 DNA. The D gene is left open where the match is weak. The size of a clone is reported for some rows only, either as once, few or many, or as a class for expanded clones.

many,NA,TRBV7-9,TRBJ2-2,CASSPDTDTGELFF,TGTGCCAGCAGCCCAGACACGGACACCGGGGAGCTGTTTTTT
many,TRBD1,TRBV5-1,TRBJ2-1,CASSYGTARGEQFF,TGCGCCAGCAGCTACGGGACAGCCCGGGGTGAGCAGTTCTTC
few,NA,TRBV12-3/TRBV12-4,TRBJ1-1,CASSLMGGAEAFF,TGTGCCAGCAGTTTAATGGGCGGGGCTGAAGCTTTCTTT
many,NA,TRBV6-5,TRBJ2-7,CASSYFLGAYEQYF,TGTGCCAGCAGTTACTTCTTGGGGGCCTACGAGCAGTACTTC
many,NA,TRBV30,TRBJ1-5,CAWSVYTGNQPQHF,TGTGCCTGGAGTGTATATACAGGCAATCAGCCCCAGCATTTT
many,TRBD2,TRBV5-1,TRBJ2-1,CASSFAGVDEQFF,TGCGCCAGCAGCTTCGCGGGGGTGGATGAGCAGTTCTTC
many,TRBD1,TRBV5-1,TRBJ2-7,CASSLEQGGEQYF,TGCGCCAGCAGCTTGGAACAGGGGGGCGAGCAGTACTTC
many,TRBD1,TRBV20-1,TRBJ1-2,CRVDRVKSKANYGYTF,TGCAGAGTTGACAGGGTGAAAAGTAAAGCTAACTATGGCTACACCTTC
many,NA,TRBV4-2,TRBJ2-3,CASSQDYQWPSPTDTQYF,TGTGCCAGCAGCCAAGATTACCAGTGGCCAAGCCCCACAGATACGCAGTATTTT
few,TRBD1,TRBV20-1,TRBJ1-5,CSAKTGYCDQPQHF,TGCAGTGCTAAGACAGGGTATTGCGATCAGCCCCAGCATTTT
many,NA,TRBV11-2,TRBJ1-2,CASSVVPNYGYTF,TGTGCCAGCAGCGTAGTACCGAACTATGGCTACACCTTC
few,TRBD2,TRBV7-9,TRBJ2-1,CASSSLSGGALYEQFF,TGTGCCAGCAGCTCGCTTAGCGGGGGGGCCCTTTATGAGCAGTTCTTC
few,NA,TRBV18,TRBJ1-3,CASSQASGNTIYF,TGTGCCAGCTCTCAAGCTTCGGGAAACACCATATATTTT
many,TRBD1,TRBV7-2,TRBJ1-5,CASSSEDRGQDQPQHF,TGTGCCAGCAGCTCAGAGGACAGGGGGCAGGATCAGCCCCAGCATTTT
few,TRBD1,TRBV27,TRBJ1-2,CASSSPDRGVYGYTF,TGTGCCAGCAGTTCCCCGGACAGGGGGGTTTATGGCTACACCTTC
many,NA,TRBV12-3/TRBV12-4,TRBJ1-5,CASSHDPNQPQHF,TGTGCCAGCAGTCACGATCCTAATCAGCCCCAGCATTTT
few,NA,TRBV6-5,TRBJ2-7,CASRTSAGQYEQYF,TGTGCCAGCCGAACTTCGGCAGGGCAGTACGAGCAGTACTTC
many,NA,TRBV11-2,TRBJ2-3,CASSLDGRLLTDTQYF,TGTGCCAGCAGCTTAGATGGCAGATTGCTTACAGATACGCAGTATTTT
many,TRBD1,TRBV6-5,TRBJ2-3,CASSYRDRADTQYF,TGTGCCAGCAGTTACAGGGACAGGGCAGATACGCAGTATTTT
many,NA,TRBV5-4,TRBJ1-1,CASSLAWGRDTEAFF,TGTGCCAGCAGCTTGGCCTGGGGTCGAGACACTGAAGCTTTCTTT
many,NA,TRBV6-5,TRBJ1-2,CASSHHARETGYTF,TGTGCCAGCAGCCACCACGCCAGGGAGACTGGCTACACCTTC
NA,NA,TRBV6-1,TRBJ2-3,CASSVAGSDTDTQYF,TGTGCCAGCAGTGTGGCAGGGTCAGACACAGATACGCAGTATTTT
many,NA,TRBV29-1,TRBJ1-2,CSVRTGGGYGYTF,TGCAGCGTTCGGACCGGGGGAGGGTATGGCTACACCTTC
many,NA,TRBV20-1,TRBJ2-3,CSARDLRGFSNDFTDTQYF,TGCAGTGCTAGAGATCTCCGGGGTTTTAGCAACGACTTCACAGATACGCAGTATTTT
NA,TRBD1,TRBV6-1,TRBJ1-2,CASRPRTGVYGYTF,TGTGCCAGCAGGCCGCGGACAGGGGTCTATGGCTACACCTTC
many,NA,TRBV9,TRBJ1-1,CASSVGYSGAAFF,TGTGCCAGCAGCGTAGGGTACTCGGGGGCAGCTTTCTTT
many,NA,TRBV7-9,TRBJ1-4,CASSFWGGSEKLFF,TGTGCCAGCAGCTTCTGGGGAGGAAGTGAAAAACTGTTTTTT
few,NA,TRBV11-1,TRBJ2-7,CASSLLLGQTSYEQYF,TGTGCCAGCAGCTTACTGCTTGGACAGACCAGTTACGAGCAGTACTTC
many,TRBD1,TRBV5-8,TRBJ2-7,CASSRIGQAVYEQYF,TGTGCCAGCAGCCGTATAGGACAGGCCGTCTACGAGCAGTACTTC
NA,NA,TRBV5-1,TRBJ2-5,CASSLGYSGAIETQYF,TGCGCCAGCAGCTTGGGCTACTCGGGGGCTATAGAGACCCAGTACTTC
many,TRBD2,TRBV4-3,TRBJ2-5,CASSQERGGQETQYF,TGCGCCAGCAGCCAAGAGCGGGGGGGCCAAGAGACCCAGTACTTC
many,NA,TRBV2,TRBJ1-4,CASTPSWLGGLSSNEKLFF,TGTGCCAGCACCCCCAGTTGGCTGGGGGGCCTTAGTTCTAATGAAAAACTGTTTTTT
few,NA,TRBV5-4,TRBJ2-3,CASKEGSFTDTQYF,TGTGCCTCAAAGGAGGGCAGCTTCACAGATACGCAGTATTTT
many,TRBD1,TRBV11-2,TRBJ1-5,CASSPRHRGSNQPQHF,TGTGCCAGCAGCCCCCGGCACAGGGGAAGCAATCAGCCCCAGCATTTT
NA,TRBD2,TRBV5-1,TRBJ2-1,CASRSAGVYNEQFF,TGCGCCAGCAGATCAGCGGGGGTGTACAATGAGCAGTTCTTC
many,NA,TRBV24-1,TRBJ2-2,CATSDLAGELFF,TGTGCCACCAGTGATTTGGCCGGGGAGCTGTTTTTT
many,TRBD1,TRBV28,TRBJ2-2,CASSLSGQGGTGELFF,TGTGCCAGCAGTCTCTCGGGACAGGGCGGAACCGGGGAGCTGTTTTTT
many,NA,TRBV20-1,TRBJ2-1,CSASPGTFPNEQFF,TGCAGTGCTAGCCCCGGGACCTTCCCCAATGAGCAGTTCTTC
many,NA,TRBV6-2/TRBV6-3,TRBJ2-1,CASSEVESYNEQFF,TGTGCCAGCAGCGAGGTTGAGTCCTACAATGAGCAGTTCTTC
few,TRBD2,TRBV6-6,TRBJ2-5,CASRVTGGGEETQYF,TGTGCCAGCAGAGTTACGGGAGGGGGTGAAGAGACCCAGTACTTC
many,TRBD2,TRBV27,TRBJ2-3,CASIESGGAPDTQYF,TGTGCCAGCATCGAAAGCGGGGGGGCCCCAGATACGCAGTATTTT
many,NA,TRBV4-2,TRBJ2-3,CASSHLTRLVTDTQYF,TGTGCCAGCAGCCATTTGACTAGACTAGTTACAGATACGCAGTATTTT